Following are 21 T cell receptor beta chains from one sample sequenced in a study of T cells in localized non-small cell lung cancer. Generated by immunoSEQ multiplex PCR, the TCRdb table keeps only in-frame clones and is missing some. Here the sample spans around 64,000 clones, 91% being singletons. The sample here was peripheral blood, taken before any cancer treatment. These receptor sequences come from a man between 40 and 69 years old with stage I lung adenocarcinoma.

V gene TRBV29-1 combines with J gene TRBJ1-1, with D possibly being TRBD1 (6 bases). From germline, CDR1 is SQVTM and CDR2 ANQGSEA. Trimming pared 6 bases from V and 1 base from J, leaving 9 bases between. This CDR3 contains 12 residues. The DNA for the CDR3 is TGCAGCGTGATGGGACAGAACACTGAAGCTTTCTTT. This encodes CSVMGQNTEAFF.

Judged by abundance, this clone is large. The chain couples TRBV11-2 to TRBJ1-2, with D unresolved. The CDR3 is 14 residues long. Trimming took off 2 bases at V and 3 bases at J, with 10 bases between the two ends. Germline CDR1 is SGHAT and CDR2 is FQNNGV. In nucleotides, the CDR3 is TGTGCCAGCAGCTTATATTTTGGTGACTATGGCTACACCTTC. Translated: CASSLYFGDYGYTF.

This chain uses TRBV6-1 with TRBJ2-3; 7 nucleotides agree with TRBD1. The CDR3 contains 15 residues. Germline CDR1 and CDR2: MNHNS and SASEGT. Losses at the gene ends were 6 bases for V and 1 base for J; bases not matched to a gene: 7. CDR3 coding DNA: TGTGCCAGCAGCGCGACAGGGATTGGCACAGATACGCAGTATTTT. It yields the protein CASSATGIGTDTQYF.

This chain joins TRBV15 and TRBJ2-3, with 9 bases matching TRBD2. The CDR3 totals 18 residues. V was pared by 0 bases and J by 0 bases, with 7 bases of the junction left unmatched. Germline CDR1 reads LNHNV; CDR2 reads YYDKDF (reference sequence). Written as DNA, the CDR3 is TGTGCCACCAGCAGAGATCGGCAGCGGGGGGCGAGCACAGATACGCAGTATTTT. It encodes CATSRDRQRGASTDTQYF.

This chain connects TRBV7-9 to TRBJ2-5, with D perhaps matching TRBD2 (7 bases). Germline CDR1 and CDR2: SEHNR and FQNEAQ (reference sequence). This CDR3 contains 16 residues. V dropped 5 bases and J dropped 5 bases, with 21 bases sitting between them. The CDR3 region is CASSPRFGGARETQYF. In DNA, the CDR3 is TGTGCCAGCAGCCCCCGGTTTGGGGGGGCGCGGGAGACCCAGTACTTC.

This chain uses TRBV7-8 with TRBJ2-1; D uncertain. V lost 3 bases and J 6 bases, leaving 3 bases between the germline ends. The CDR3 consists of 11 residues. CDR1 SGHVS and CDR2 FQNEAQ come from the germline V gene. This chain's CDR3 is CASSFVNEQFF. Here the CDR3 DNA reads TGTGCCAGCAGCTTTGTCAATGAGCAGTTCTTC.

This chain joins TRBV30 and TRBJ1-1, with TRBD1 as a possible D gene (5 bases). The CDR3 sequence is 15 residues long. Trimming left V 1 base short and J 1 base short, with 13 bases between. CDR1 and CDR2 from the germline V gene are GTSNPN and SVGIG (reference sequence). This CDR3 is CAWSAGTQGNTEAFF. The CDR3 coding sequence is TGTGCCTGGAGTGCGGGGACCCAGGGGAACACTGAAGCTTTCTTT. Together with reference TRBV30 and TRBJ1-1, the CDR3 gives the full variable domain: SQTIHQWPATLVQPVGSPLSLECTVEGTSNPNLYWYRQAAGRGLQLLFYSVGIGQISSEVPQNLSASRPQDRQFILSSKKLLLSDSGFYLCAWSAGTQGNTEAFFGQGTRLTVV.

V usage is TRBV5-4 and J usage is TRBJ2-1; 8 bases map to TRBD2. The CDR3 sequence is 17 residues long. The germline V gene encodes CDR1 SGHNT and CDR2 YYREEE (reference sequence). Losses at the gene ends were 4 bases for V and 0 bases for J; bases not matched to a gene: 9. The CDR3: CASSRYSGASSYNEQFF. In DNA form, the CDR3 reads TGTGCCAGCAGCCGCTATAGCGGGGCTAGCTCCTACAATGAGCAGTTCTTC.

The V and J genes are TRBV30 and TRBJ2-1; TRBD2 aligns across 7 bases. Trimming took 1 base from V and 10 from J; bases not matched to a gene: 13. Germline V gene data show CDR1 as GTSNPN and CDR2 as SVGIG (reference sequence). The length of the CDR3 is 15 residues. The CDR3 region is CAWSEGLGSFNEQFF. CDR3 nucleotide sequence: TGTGCCTGGAGTGAAGGACTAGGGAGTTTTAACGAGCAGTTCTTC. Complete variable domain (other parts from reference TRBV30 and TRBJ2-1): SQTIHQWPATLVQPVGSPLSLECTVEGTSNPNLYWYRQAAGRGLQLLFYSVGIGQISSEVPQNLSASRPQDRQFILSSKKLLLSDSGFYLCAWSEGLGSFNEQFFGPGTRLTVL.

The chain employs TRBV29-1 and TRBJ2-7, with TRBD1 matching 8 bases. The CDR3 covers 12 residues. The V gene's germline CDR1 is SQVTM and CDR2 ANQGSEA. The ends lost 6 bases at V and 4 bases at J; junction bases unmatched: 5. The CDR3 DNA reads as TGCAGCGTAGGCCAGGGGGCTTACGAGCAGTACTTC. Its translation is CSVGQGAYEQYF.

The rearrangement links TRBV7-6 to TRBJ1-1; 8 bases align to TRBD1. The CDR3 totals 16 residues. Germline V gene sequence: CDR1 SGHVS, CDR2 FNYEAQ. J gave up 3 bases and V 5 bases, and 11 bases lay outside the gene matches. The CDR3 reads CASSTTSRTGYTEAFF. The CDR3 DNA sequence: TGTGCCAGCAGCACCACCTCCCGGACAGGGTACACTGAAGCTTTCTTT. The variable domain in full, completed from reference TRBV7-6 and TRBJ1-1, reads GAGVSQSPRYKVTKRGQDVALRCDPISGHVSLYWYRQALGQGPEFLTYFNYEAQQDKSGLPNDRFSAERPEGSISTLTIQRTEQRDSAMYRCASSTTSRTGYTEAFFGQGTRLTVV.

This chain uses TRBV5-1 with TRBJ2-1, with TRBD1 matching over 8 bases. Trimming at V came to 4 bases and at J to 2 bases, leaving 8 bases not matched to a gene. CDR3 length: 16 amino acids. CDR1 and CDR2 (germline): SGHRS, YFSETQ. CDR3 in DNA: TGCGCCAGCAGCACCCGAGGGACAGGCCCCTACAATGAGCAGTTCTTC. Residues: CASSTRGTGPYNEQFF.

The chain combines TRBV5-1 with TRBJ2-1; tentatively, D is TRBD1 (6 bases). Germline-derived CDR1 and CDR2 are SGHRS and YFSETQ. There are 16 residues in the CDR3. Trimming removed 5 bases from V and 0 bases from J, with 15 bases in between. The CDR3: CASRRRTASSYNEQFF. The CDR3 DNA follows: TGCGCCAGCAGACGCCGGACAGCTAGCTCCTACAATGAGCAGTTCTTC.

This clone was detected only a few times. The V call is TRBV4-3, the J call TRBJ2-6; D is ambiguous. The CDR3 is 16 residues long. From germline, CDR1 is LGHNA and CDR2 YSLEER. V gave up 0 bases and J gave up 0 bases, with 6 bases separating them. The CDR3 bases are TGCGCCAGCAGCCAAGATCTCAGCTCTGGGGCCAACGTCCTGACTTTC. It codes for CASSQDLSSGANVLTF.

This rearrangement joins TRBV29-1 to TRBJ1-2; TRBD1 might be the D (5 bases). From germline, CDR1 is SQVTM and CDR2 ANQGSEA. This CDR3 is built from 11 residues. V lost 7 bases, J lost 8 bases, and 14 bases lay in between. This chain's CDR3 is CSAGTAGGYTF. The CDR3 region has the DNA TGCAGCGCAGGGACCGCCGGCGGCTACACCTTC.

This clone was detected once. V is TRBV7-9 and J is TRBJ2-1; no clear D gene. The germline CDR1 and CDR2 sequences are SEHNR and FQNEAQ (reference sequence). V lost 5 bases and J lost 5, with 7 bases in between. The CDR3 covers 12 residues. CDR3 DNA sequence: TGTGCCAGCAGCCAGGCCAACAATGAGCAGTTCTTC. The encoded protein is CASSQANNEQFF.

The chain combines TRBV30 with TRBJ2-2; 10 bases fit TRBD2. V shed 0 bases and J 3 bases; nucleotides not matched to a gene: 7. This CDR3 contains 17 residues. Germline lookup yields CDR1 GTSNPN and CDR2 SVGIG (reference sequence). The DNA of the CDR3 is TGTGCCTGGAGTGTTTCTAGCGGGAGATTCGACACCGGGGAGCTGTTTTTT. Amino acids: CAWSVSSGRFDTGELFF.

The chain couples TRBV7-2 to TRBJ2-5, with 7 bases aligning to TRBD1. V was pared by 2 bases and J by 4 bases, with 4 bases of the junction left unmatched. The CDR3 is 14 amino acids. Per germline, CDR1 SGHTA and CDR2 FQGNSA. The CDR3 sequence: CASSLSAGGETQYF. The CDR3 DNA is TGTGCCAGCAGCTTATCGGCAGGGGGAGAGACCCAGTACTTC.

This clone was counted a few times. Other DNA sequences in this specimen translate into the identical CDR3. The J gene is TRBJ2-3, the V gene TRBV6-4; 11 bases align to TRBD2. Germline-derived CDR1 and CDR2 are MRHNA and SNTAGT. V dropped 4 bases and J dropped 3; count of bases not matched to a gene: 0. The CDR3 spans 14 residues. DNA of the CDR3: TGTGCCAGCAGTGGGACTAGCGGGACAGATACGCAGTATTTT. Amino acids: CASSGTSGTDTQYF.

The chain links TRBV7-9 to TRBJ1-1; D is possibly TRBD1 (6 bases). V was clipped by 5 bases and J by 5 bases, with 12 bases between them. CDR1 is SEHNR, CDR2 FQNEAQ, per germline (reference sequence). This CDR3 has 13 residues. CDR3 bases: TGTGCCAGCAGCCAGGGGCGGGGGACTGAAGCTTTCTTT. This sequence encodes CASSQGRGTEAFF.

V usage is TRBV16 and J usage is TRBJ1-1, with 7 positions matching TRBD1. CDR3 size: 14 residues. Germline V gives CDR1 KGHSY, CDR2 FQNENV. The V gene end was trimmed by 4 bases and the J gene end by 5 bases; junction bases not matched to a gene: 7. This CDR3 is CASSPYRGRTEAFF. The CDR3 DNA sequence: TGTGCCAGCAGCCCCTACAGGGGACGTACTGAAGCTTTCTTT.